These T cell receptor beta chains were read from a single sample in a study of blood T cell repertoires in COVID-19. The table came from immunoSEQ multiplex PCR; TCRdb's copy has only in-frame clones and leaves some out. The table records fewer than 200,000 clones, almost 80% of them present only once. Sequenced: PBMCs or T cells enriched from blood (not recorded which). These receptors came from a woman aged 50 to 60 who had recovered from COVID-19. CDR3s include the opening cysteine and the closing phenylalanine or tryptophan. D genes are given only for firm matches. A row's size may be missing; if present it is once, few, many or a size class.

d_call,v_call,clone_size,j_call,cdr3_nt,cdr3_aa
-,TRBV6-5,-,TRBJ1-1,TGTGCCACCTACTCCTCAATCAACACTGAAGCTTTCTTT,CATYSSINTEAFF
TRBD1,TRBV29-1,-,TRBJ1-6,TGCAGCGCTGGGACAGATAATTCACCCCTCCACTTT,CSAGTDNSPLHF
-,TRBV6-5,-,TRBJ1-1,TGTGCCAGCAGCCCACAGACGAACACTGAAGCTTTCTTT,CASSPQTNTEAFF
TRBD1,TRBV18,-,TRBJ2-2,TGTGCCAGCTCATGGGACAGTAACACCGGGGAGCTGTTTTTT,CASSWDSNTGELFF
TRBD2,TRBV27,few,TRBJ2-7,TGTGCCAGCAGTTTAGGGACTAGCGGATGGGACGAGCAGTACTTC,CASSLGTSGWDEQYF
TRBD2,TRBV6-2/TRBV6-3,many,TRBJ2-1,TGTGCCAGCAGTTACGAGACTAGCTATGAGCAGTTCTTC,CASSYETSYEQFF
TRBD2,TRBV5-1,-,TRBJ2-1,TGCGCCAGCAGCCTAAACCCTAGCGGGTCCTACAATGAGCAGTTCTTC,CASSLNPSGSYNEQFF
-,TRBV19,once,TRBJ1-5,TGTGCCAGTAGTATAAGAGCGTCCGAAAATCAGCCCCAGCATTTT,CASSIRASENQPQHF
TRBD1,TRBV30,few,TRBJ1-3,TGTGCCTGGTCGGGGACAGGCTCTGGAAACACCATATATTTT,CAWSGTGSGNTIYF
-,TRBV4-3,-,TRBJ2-7,TGCGCCAGCAGCGAATCGGGCGTGCGGTCTACCTCGGGAAAGGAGCAGTACTTC,CASSESGVRSTSGKEQYF
TRBD1,TRBV6-6,-,TRBJ1-5,TGTGCCAGCCGACAGGGAAACAATCAGCCCCAGCATTTT,CASRQGNNQPQHF
-,TRBV28,-,TRBJ1-6,TGTGCCAGCAGAGCTACAGGGAAGGTCTCCGTGTCCCTCCACTTT,CASRATGKVSVSLHF
-,TRBV6-2/TRBV6-3,few,TRBJ2-6,TGTGCCAGCAGCTTAACTAGCTTCGGGGTCGCTGGGGCCAACGTCCTGACTTTC,CASSLTSFGVAGANVLTF
TRBD1,TRBV9,-,TRBJ2-3,TGTGCCAGCAGCCCAGGGGGACAGCCTTTTAGCACAGATACGCAGTATTTT,CASSPGGQPFSTDTQYF
TRBD1,TRBV13,-,TRBJ1-3,TGTGCCAGCAGTCGATTCAGGGGGTCTGGAAACACCATATATTTT,CASSRFRGSGNTIYF
TRBD1,TRBV25-1,once,TRBJ1-2,TGTGCCAGCAGTGAAGTGGACAGGTTCGATGGCTACACCTTC,CASSEVDRFDGYTF
-,TRBV2,-,TRBJ1-6,TGTGCCAGCAGTGCCTATTCACCCCTCCACTTT,CASSAYSPLHF
-,TRBV28,once,TRBJ1-1,TGTGCCAGCAGGGGGGGGCCGGGAGCTTTCTTT,CASRGGPGAFF
-,TRBV5-4,-,TRBJ2-3,TGTGCCAGCGAAGTCAAAGCGGGCCAATCGGGGACGCAGTATTTT,CASEVKAGQSGTQYF
TRBD1,TRBV15,-,TRBJ1-1,TGTGCCACCAGCAGAGCAGGAGGGGGCCTCACTGAAGCTTTCTTT,CATSRAGGGLTEAFF
-,TRBV27,-,TRBJ2-7,TGTGCCTCCCAGGGCCGCTACGAGCAGTACTTC,CASQGRYEQYF
TRBD2,TRBV4-2,-,TRBJ2-3,TGTGCCAGCAGCCCGGCTAGCGGGCTCTCAGATACGCAGTATTTT,CASSPASGLSDTQYF
-,TRBV19,-,TRBJ2-7,TGTGCCAGTAGTACCACTACAGGGATCGAGCAGTACTTC,CASSTTTGIEQYF
-,TRBV19,-,TRBJ2-3,TGTGCCAGTAGTATGATGAGTGGTGCGCGAGCAGATACGCAGTATTTT,CASSMMSGARADTQYF
-,TRBV15,-,TRBJ1-4,TGTGCCACCAGCAGAGATAAGCAGGGATTTAATGAAAAACTGTTTTTT,CATSRDKQGFNEKLFF
TRBD1,TRBV19,-,TRBJ2-1,TGTGCCAGTAGTATATCAGGACAGGGCCGGTACAATGAGCAGTTCTTC,CASSISGQGRYNEQFF
TRBD1,TRBV11-2,once,TRBJ2-3,TGTGCCAGCAGCTTAGATCCAGGGGGTAGGGGCACAGATACGCAGTATTTT,CASSLDPGGRGTDTQYF
TRBD1,TRBV5-1,-,TRBJ1-3,TGCGCCAGCAGCTTCACCGCGCAGGGGGTAGGGAGCTCTGGAAACACCATATATTTT,CASSFTAQGVGSSGNTIYF
TRBD1,TRBV28,-,TRBJ1-4,TGTGCCAGCAGTTTAATAGGGGGGACAGCTGTAAATGAAAAACTGTTTTTT,CASSLIGGTAVNEKLFF
-,TRBV29-1,-,TRBJ2-3,TGCAGCGTTGAGGAACTAGCAGATACGCAGTATTTT,CSVEELADTQYF
TRBD2,TRBV9,-,TRBJ2-1,TGTGCCAGCAGCGTAGTGTCTAGCGGACCCTACAATGAGCAGTTCTTC,CASSVVSSGPYNEQFF
TRBD2,TRBV11-2,-,TRBJ2-3,TGTGCCAGCAGCTTAGGCGGGAGCCCTGCCCCAGATACGCAGTATTTT,CASSLGGSPAPDTQYF
-,TRBV6-5,-,TRBJ2-1,TGTGCCAGCAGTTACCTCCAGGGAAGGTCCTACAATGAGCAGTTCTTC,CASSYLQGRSYNEQFF
TRBD1,TRBV6-5,-,TRBJ2-5,TGTGCCAGCACGGATTCCGGGACAGGGGAGACCCAGTACTTC,CASTDSGTGETQYF
TRBD2,TRBV9,-,TRBJ2-7,TGTGCCAGCAGCGTAGCTACCGGAGCGGGAGGCTACGAGCAGTACTTC,CASSVATGAGGYEQYF
TRBD1,TRBV15,-,TRBJ1-3,TGTGCCACCAGCAGAGATCGGGGGACAGGAAGAAACACCATATATTTT,CATSRDRGTGRNTIYF
-,TRBV3-1/TRBV3-2,once,TRBJ2-2,TGTGCCAGCAGCTTCCCCCAGGGTTCCGGGGAGCTGTTTTTT,CASSFPQGSGELFF
-,TRBV20-1,-,TRBJ2-5,TGCAGTGCAGACCAGAGGGAGACCCAGTACTTC,CSADQRETQYF
-,TRBV6-7,-,TRBJ1-1,TGTGCCAGCAGTTACGATCCCCAGGCAGGGTGGCGCCCTGAAGCTTTCTTT,CASSYDPQAGWRPEAFF
TRBD1,TRBV18,-,TRBJ1-2,TGTGCCAGCTCACCACCCCCCCCAGGGGGCGCATATAATGGCTACACCTTC,CASSPPPPGGAYNGYTF
-,TRBV10-3,-,TRBJ2-2,TGTGCCATCAGGGGAGGCAGGGCTAACTGGGACACCGGGGAGCTGTTTTTT,CAIRGGRANWDTGELFF
-,TRBV7-3,-,TRBJ2-6,TGTGCCAGCAGCTCCCTTAGCCAGTCTGGGGCCAACGTCCTGACTTTC,CASSSLSQSGANVLTF
-,TRBV10-3,-,TRBJ2-3,TGTGCCATCAGTGAGTCTGGCGGGATGACAGATACGCAGTATTTT,CAISESGGMTDTQYF
TRBD2,TRBV27,-,TRBJ2-1,TGTGCCAGCAGTTTCTCGGGAGGGTATGAGCAGTTCTTC,CASSFSGGYEQFF
-,TRBV6-5,-,TRBJ1-1,TGTGCCAGCAGTTCACAGGGTGCTGAAGCTTTCTTT,CASSSQGAEAFF